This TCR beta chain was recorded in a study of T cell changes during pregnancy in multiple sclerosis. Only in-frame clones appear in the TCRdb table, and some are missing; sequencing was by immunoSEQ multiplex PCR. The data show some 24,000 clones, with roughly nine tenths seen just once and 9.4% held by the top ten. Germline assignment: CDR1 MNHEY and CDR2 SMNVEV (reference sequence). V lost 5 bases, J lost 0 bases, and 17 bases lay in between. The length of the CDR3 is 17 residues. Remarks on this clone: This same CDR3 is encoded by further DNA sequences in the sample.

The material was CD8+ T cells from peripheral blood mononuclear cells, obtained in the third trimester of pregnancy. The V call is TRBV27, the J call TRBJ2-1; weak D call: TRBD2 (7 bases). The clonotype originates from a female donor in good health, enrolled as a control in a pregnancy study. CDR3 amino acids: CASSGGGGPSSYNEQFF. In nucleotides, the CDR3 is TGTGCCAGCAGTGGGGGCGGGGGCCCGAGCTCCTACAATGAGCAGTTCTTC.